This T cell receptor (beta chain) appears in the sequencing data of a study of blood T cell repertoires in COVID-19. As for the study in general: The samples span acute and convalescent COVID-19 from the United States, Italy and Spain. T cells, B-cell-depleted T cells, or PBMCs supplied cDNA or gDNA.

The V segment lost 5 bases and the J segment 5 bases; nucleotides outside the gene matches: 10. This CDR3 region has 15 residues. Per germline, CDR1 SEHNR and CDR2 FQNEAQ (reference sequence). Profiled with immunoSEQ multiplex PCR; TCRdb holds only in-frame clones, not every one. The repertoire holds about 92,000 clones, around 72% seen once, with around 24% in the top ten. The chain uses TRBV7-9 and TRBJ2-5; 8 bases line up with TRBD2. The clonotype comes from a woman aged 55 to 70 in a cohort sampled during active or convalescent COVID-19. Sequencing was performed on peripheral blood. CDR3 bases: TGTGCCAGCAGCACACAAGGGACTAGTCTCGAGACCCAGTACTTC. Its protein is CASSTQGTSLETQYF.